The text below deals with one T cell receptor (beta chain). The CDR3 runs 15 residues. Trimming took 4 bases from V and 0 from J, leaving 7 bases between them. In germline, CDR1 is ENHRY, CDR2 SYGVKD. This sample was taken from a study of control samples from healthy donors and cancer patients. Only in-frame clones appear in the TCRdb table, and some are missing; sequencing was by immunoSEQ multiplex PCR. Of more than 85,000 clones detected, approximately 88% appear once; the ten largest clones hold under 40%. This clonotype originated in a man in his 70s with lung cancer. Sequencing used PBMCs. The genes are TRBV10-3 and TRBJ1-6, with D unresolved. CDR3 nucleotide sequence: TGTGCCATCAGTGTATCGAGCTCCTATAATTCACCCCTCCACTTT. Amino acids: CAISVSSSYNSPLHF.